These 13 T cell receptor beta chains share one sample of origin, sequenced in a study of response to subunit inactivated influenza vaccine. TCRdb fed the RT-PCR reads into MiXCR, producing one record per CDR3 protein. The sample holds approximately 250,000 distinct CDR3 sequences, 10% to 15% seen once. Sequenced here: non-naive T cells sorted from PBMCs, sampled approximately 15 days before vaccination. These receptors were taken from a man in his fifties who received an inactivated influenza vaccine.

This clonotype turned up a few times. V is TRBV5-1 and J is TRBJ1-6; TRBD1 matches at 11 bases. The length of the CDR3 is 16 residues. Germline V lookup: CDR1 SGHRS, CDR2 YFSETQ. After removal of 1 base from V and 9 bases from J, the junction contained 6 bases not matched to a gene. The CDR3 is CASSLYLDRGRSPLHF. CDR3 in DNA: TGCGCCAGCAGCTTGTATCTGGACAGGGGGCGTTCACCCCTCCACTTT. The entire variable domain, with the rest obtained from reference TRBV5-1 and TRBJ1-6, is as follows: KAGVTQTPRYLIKTRGQQVTLSCSPISGHRSVSWYQQTPGQGLQFLFEYFSETQRNKGNFPGRFSGRQFSNSRSEMNVSTLELGDSALYLCASSLYLDRGRSPLHFGNGTRLTVT.

This clonotype turned up a few times. CDR3 coding DNA: TGTGCCAGCAGCTTAGGCCCCGGGAGAGGGGGCTTTAATGAAAAACTGTTTTTT. Its protein product is CASSLGPGRGGFNEKLFF. J is TRBJ1-4 and V is TRBV11-1, with 7 bases fitting TRBD1. The CDR3 runs 18 residues. Germline lookup yields CDR1 SGHAT and CDR2 FQDESV (reference sequence). J gave up 4 bases and V 1 base, and 12 bases lay outside the gene matches.

The chain recombines TRBV20-1 with TRBJ2-3; D may be TRBD2 (5 bases). Deletions cut 7 bases from V and 2 bases from J, with 10 bases between. The CDR3 totals 12 residues. Germline V gene sequence: CDR1 DFQATT, CDR2 SNEGSKA (reference sequence). The CDR3 is CSGRSYTDTQYF. The CDR3 DNA reads TGCAGTGGGAGGAGTTACACAGATACGCAGTATTTT.

This clonotype was seen only a few times. The genes are TRBV7-2 and TRBJ2-5; 9 bases line up with TRBD2. J lost 9 bases, V lost 3 bases, and 14 bases had no gene match. The CDR3 is 16 amino acids. Germline CDR1 SGHTA, CDR2 FQGNSA. DNA of the CDR3: TGTGCCAGCAGCTTGACGGCCTATGCTAGCGGGGCATCCCAGTACTTC. This gives the protein CASSLTAYASGASQYF. Combining the CDR3 with reference TRBV7-2 and TRBJ2-5 gives the whole variable domain GAGVSQSPSNKVTEKGKDVELRCDPISGHTALYWYRQSLGQGLEFLIYFQGNSAPDKSGLPSDRFSAERTGGSVSTLTIQRTQQEDSAVYLCASSLTAYASGASQYFGPGTRLLVL.

The chain has TRBV7-9 and TRBJ2-7, with D hard to call. The germline V gene encodes CDR1 SEHNR and CDR2 FQNEAQ (reference sequence). The CDR3 is 14 residues long. The V and J ends lost 1 base and 5 bases respectively, with 12 bases between them. CDR3 amino acids: CASSLDLKRDEQYF. The CDR3, as DNA: TGTGCCAGCAGCTTAGACCTGAAGCGTGACGAGCAGTACTTC. Combining the CDR3 with reference TRBV7-9 and TRBJ2-7 gives the whole variable domain DTGVSQNPRHKITKRGQNVTFRCDPISEHNRLYWYRQTLGQGPEFLTYFQNEAQLEKSRLLSDRFSAERPKGSFSTLEIQRTEQGDSAMYLCASSLDLKRDEQYFGPGTRLTVT.

This clonotype has just a few counts. The gene calls are TRBV7-2 and TRBJ2-3; tentatively, D is TRBD2 (6 bases). From germline, CDR1 is SGHTA and CDR2 FQGNSA. V gave up 5 bases and J gave up 5 bases, with 20 bases separating them. This CDR3 comprises 16 residues. DNA for the CDR3: TGTGCCAGCAGCCCGTGGGCTTTGGCGGGGCAAGATACGCAGTATTTT. Protein product: CASSPWALAGQDTQYF.

This sequence joins TRBV28 and TRBJ1-2, with D unresolved. CDR3 size: 14 residues. In germline, CDR1 is MDHEN, CDR2 SYDVKM. V was cut by 6 bases and J by 4 bases, with 15 bases left in between. The CDR3 loop reads CASRPTSLPYGYTF. The CDR3 DNA follows: TGTGCCAGCAGGCCTACGAGCCTACCCTATGGCTACACCTTC.

This sequence joins TRBV6-2 or TRBV6-3 and TRBJ2-7; 7 bases are a match to TRBD2. The trim removed 4 bases at V and 0 bases at J, leaving 6 bases unmatched. Germline-derived CDR1 and CDR2 are MNHEY and SVGEGT. The CDR3 loop spans 15 amino acids. The CDR3 DNA is TGTGCCAGCAGTTCCCTGGGGGGGATCTCCTACGAGCAGTACTTC. This gives the protein CASSSLGGISYEQYF.

This clonotype was counted only a few times. V and J are TRBV20-1 and TRBJ2-7, with unresolved D. From germline, CDR1 is DFQATT and CDR2 SNEGSKA (reference sequence). The CDR3 covers 14 residues. V lost 1 base and J lost 0, with 10 bases in between. The CDR3 DNA sequence: TGCAGTGCTAGAGCTCGACAAAGCTCCTACGAGCAGTACTTC. Translating gives CSARARQSSYEQYF.

This clonotype has ten or more counts. V gene TRBV20-1 combines with J gene TRBJ2-3, with D unclear. The CDR3 contains 12 residues. The germline CDR1 and CDR2 sequences are DFQATT and SNEGSKA (reference sequence). Trimming stripped 5 bases from V and 5 bases from J, with 11 bases between. This chain's CDR3 is CSAPPWGDTQYF. The DNA for the CDR3 is TGCAGTGCTCCCCCTTGGGGAGATACGCAGTATTTT.

This clonotype has a handful of counts. The V and J genes are TRBV5-1 and TRBJ1-5; 9 bases align to TRBD1. CDR3 length: 16 residues. The junction had 6 bases not matched to a gene; V was cut back by 0 bases and J by 5 bases. Germline V CDR1 and CDR2: SGHRS, YFSETQ. The CDR3 DNA reads TGCGCCAGCAGCTTGGGAACGACAGGGGGTGATCAGCCCCAGCATTTT. The encoded protein is CASSLGTTGGDQPQHF.

This clonotype was seen only a few times. V gene TRBV6-1 combines with J gene TRBJ1-1; no clear D gene. Germline values: CDR1 MNHNS, CDR2 SASEGT. The CDR3 sequence is 13 residues long. Trimming took off 3 bases at V and 5 bases at J, with 10 bases between the two ends. CDR3: CASSEASRTEAFF. Written as DNA, the CDR3 is TGTGCCAGCAGTGAGGCGTCGAGGACTGAAGCTTTCTTT.

This clonotype was picked up many times. J is TRBJ1-2 and V is TRBV7-2, with TRBD1 as a possible D gene (6 bases). The CDR3 extends over 15 amino acids. From germline, CDR1 is SGHTA and CDR2 FQGNSA. V lost 5 bases and J lost 7, with 20 bases in between. CDR3 bases: TGTGCCAGCAGCCGTGATAGACAGGCTGCGGGTGGCTACACCTTC. Protein product: CASSRDRQAAGGYTF.